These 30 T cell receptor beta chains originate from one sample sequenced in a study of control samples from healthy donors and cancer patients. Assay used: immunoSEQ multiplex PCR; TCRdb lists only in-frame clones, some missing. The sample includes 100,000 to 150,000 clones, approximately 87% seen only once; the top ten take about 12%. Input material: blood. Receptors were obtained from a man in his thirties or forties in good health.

CDR3 amino acids: CASSLAREDGYTF. The CDR3 region has the DNA TGTGCCAGCAGCTTAGCCAGGGAAGACGGCTACACCTTC. This chain uses TRBV7-3 with TRBJ1-2; the D gene is possibly TRBD1 (5 bases). Trimming left V 2 bases short and J 8 bases short, with 12 bases between. CDR3 size: 13 residues. CDR1 and CDR2 from the germline V gene are SGHTA and FQGTGA.

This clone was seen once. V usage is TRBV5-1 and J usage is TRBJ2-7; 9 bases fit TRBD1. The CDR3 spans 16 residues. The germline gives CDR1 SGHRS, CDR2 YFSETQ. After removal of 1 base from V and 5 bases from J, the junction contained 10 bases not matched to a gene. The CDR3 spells CASSLYGTGTNHEQYF. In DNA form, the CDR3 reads TGCGCCAGCAGCTTGTACGGGACAGGGACCAACCACGAGCAGTACTTC.

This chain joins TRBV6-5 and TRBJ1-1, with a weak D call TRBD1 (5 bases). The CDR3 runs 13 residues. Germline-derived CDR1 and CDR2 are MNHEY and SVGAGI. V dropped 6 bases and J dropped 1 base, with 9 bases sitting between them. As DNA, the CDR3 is TGTGCCAGCAGCCTGACAGAGAACACTGAAGCTTTCTTT. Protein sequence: CASSLTENTEAFF.

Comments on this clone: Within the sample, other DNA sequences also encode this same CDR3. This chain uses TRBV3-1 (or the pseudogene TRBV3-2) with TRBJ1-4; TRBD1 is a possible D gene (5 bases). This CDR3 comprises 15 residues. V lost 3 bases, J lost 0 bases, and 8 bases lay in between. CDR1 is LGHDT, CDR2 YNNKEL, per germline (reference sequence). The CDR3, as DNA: TGTGCCAGCAGCCAGGGGGGAGCAACTAATGAAAAACTGTTTTTT. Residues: CASSQGGATNEKLFF.

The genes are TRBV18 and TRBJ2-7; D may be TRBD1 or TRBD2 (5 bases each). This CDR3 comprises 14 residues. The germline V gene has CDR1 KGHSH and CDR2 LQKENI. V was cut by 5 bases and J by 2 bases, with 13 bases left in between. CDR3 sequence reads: CASSKLGRPYEQYF. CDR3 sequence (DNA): TGTGCCAGCTCAAAGCTGGGACGGCCCTACGAGCAGTACTTC.

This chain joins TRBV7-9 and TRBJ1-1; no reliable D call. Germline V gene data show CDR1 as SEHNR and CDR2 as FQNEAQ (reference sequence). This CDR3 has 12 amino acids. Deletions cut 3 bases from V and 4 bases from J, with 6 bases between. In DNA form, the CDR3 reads TGTGCCAGCAGCTTGGATAGCACTGAAGCTTTCTTT. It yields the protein CASSLDSTEAFF.

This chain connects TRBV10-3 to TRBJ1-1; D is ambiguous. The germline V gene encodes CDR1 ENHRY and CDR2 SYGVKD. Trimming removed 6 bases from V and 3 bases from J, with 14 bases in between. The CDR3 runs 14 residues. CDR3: CAIRVEGWDTEAFF. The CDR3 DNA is TGTGCCATCAGAGTCGAGGGATGGGACACTGAAGCTTTCTTT.

The CDR3 sequence is CASSFLAGGSGANVLTF. CDR3 in DNA: TGTGCCAGTAGCTTTCTAGCGGGGGGCTCTGGGGCCAACGTCCTGACTTTC. V usage is TRBV19 and J usage is TRBJ2-6; 11 bases are shared with TRBD2. Germline V gene lookup returns CDR1 LNHDA and CDR2 SQIVND (reference sequence). J was trimmed by 0 bases and V by 6 bases; bases with no gene match: 4. This CDR3 has 17 residues.

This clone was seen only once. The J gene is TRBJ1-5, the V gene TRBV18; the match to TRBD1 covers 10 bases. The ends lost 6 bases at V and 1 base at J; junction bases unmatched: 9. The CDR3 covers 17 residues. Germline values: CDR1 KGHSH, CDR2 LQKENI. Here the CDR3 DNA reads TGTGCCAGCTCCGATGGACAGGGGGTAATCAGCAATCAGCCCCAGCATTTT. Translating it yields CASSDGQGVISNQPQHF. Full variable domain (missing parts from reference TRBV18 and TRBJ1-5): NAGVMQNPRHLVRRRGQEARLRCSPMKGHSHVYWYRQLPEEGLKFMVYLQKENIIDESGMPKERFSAEFPKEGPSILRIQQVVRGDSAAYFCASSDGQGVISNQPQHFGDGTRLSIL.

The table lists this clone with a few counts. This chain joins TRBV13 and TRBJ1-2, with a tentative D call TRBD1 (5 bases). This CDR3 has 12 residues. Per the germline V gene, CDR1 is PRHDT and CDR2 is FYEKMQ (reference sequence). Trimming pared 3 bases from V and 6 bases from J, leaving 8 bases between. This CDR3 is CASSLGQDGYTF. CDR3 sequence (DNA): TGTGCCAGCAGCTTGGGGCAGGATGGCTACACCTTC.

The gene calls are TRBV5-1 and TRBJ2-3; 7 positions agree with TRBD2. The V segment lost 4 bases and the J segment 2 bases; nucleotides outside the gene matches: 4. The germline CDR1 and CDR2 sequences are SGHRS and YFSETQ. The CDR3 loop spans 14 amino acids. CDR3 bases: TGCGCCAGCAGCGCTGGGGACTACACAGATACGCAGTATTTT. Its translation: CASSAGDYTDTQYF.

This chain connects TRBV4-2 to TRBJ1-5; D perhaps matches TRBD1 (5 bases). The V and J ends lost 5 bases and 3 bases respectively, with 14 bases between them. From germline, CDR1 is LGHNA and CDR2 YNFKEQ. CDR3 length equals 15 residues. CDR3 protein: CASSLRGGNNQPQHF. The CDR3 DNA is TGTGCCAGCAGCTTGAGGGGAGGGAACAATCAGCCCCAGCATTTT.

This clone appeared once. DNA for the CDR3: TGTGCCAGCAGCGGGGGACAGGGTTCCTACAATGAGCAGTTCTTC. Its translation is CASSGGQGSYNEQFF. The J gene is TRBJ2-1, the V gene TRBV7-3; TRBD1 aligns across 9 bases. The germline V gene encodes CDR1 SGHTA and CDR2 FQGTGA. V gave up 5 bases and J gave up 1 base; unmatched junction bases: 3. This CDR3 has 15 amino acids.

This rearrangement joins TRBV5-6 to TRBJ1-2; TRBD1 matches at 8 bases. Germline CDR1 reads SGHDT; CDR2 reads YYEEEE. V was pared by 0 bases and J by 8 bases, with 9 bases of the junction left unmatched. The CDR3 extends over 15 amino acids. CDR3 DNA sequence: TGTGCCAGCAGCTTGGGAGGTCAGGGGGCGCGGGGCTACACCTTC. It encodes CASSLGGQGARGYTF. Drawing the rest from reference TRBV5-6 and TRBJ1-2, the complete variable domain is DAGVTQSPTHLIKTRGQQVTLRCSPKSGHDTVSWYQQALGQGPQFIFQYYEEEERQRGNFPDRFSGHQFPNYSSELNVNALLLGDSALYLCASSLGGQGARGYTFGSGTRLTVV.

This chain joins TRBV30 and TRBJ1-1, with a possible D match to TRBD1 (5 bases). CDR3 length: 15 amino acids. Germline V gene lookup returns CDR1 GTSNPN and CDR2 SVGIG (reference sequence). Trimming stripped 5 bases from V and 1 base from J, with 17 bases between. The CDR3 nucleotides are TGTGCCTGGTATTTTCTGGGGGGGAAGAACACTGAAGCTTTCTTT. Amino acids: CAWYFLGGKNTEAFF.

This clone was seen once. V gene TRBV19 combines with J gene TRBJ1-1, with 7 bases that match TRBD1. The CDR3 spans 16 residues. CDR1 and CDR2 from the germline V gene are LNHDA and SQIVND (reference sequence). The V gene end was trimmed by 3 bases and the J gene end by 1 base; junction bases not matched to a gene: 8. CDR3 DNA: TGTGCCAGTAGTATTTCCTCGACAGGGACGAACACTGAAGCTTTCTTT. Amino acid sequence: CASSISSTGTNTEAFF.

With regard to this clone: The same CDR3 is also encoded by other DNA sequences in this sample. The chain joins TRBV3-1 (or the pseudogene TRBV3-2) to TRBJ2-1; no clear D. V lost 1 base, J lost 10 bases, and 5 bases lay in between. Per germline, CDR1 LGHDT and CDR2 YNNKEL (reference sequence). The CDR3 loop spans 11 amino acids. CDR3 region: CASSQVGEQFF. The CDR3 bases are TGTGCCAGCAGCCAAGTCGGCGAGCAGTTCTTC.

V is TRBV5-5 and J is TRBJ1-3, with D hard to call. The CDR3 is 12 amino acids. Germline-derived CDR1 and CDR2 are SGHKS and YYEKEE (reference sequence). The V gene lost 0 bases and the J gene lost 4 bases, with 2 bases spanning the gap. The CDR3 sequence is CASSLAGNTIYF. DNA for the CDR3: TGTGCCAGCAGCTTGGCCGGAAACACCATATATTTT.

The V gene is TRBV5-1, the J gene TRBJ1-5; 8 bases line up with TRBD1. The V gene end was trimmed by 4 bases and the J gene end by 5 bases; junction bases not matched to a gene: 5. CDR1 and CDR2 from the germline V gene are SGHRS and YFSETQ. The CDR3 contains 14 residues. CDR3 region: CASSPAGGDQPQHF. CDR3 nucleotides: TGCGCCAGCAGCCCCGCAGGGGGCGATCAGCCCCAGCATTTT.

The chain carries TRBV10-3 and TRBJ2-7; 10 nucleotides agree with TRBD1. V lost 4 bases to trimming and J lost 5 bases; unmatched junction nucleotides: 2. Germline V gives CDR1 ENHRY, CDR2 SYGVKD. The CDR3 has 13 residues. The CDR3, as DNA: TGTGCCATCAGTGCCGGGACAGGGGACGAGCAGTACTTC. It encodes CAISAGTGDEQYF.

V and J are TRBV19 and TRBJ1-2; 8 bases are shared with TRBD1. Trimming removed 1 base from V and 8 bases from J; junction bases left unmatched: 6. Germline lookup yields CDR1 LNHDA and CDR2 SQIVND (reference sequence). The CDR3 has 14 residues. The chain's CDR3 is CASSIGTGIDGYTF. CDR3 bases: TGTGCCAGTAGTATAGGGACAGGGATAGACGGCTACACCTTC.

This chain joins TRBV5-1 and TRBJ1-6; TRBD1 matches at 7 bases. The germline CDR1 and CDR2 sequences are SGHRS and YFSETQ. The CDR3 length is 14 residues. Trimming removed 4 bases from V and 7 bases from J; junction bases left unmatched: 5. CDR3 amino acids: CASSGGTANSPLHF. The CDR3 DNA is TGCGCCAGCAGCGGGGGGACAGCGAATTCACCCCTCCACTTT.

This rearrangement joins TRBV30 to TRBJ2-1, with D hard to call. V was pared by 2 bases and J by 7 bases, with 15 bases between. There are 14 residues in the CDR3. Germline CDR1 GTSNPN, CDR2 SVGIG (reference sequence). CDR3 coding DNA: TGTGCCTGGAGTATCGGTATTACAAAGAATGAGCAGTTCTTC. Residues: CAWSIGITKNEQFF.

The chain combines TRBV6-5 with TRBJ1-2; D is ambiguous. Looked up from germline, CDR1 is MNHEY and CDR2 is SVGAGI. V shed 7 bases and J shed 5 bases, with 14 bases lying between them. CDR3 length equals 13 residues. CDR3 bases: TGTGCCAGCAAGGAGGGAAATTATTATGGCTACACCTTC. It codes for CASKEGNYYGYTF.

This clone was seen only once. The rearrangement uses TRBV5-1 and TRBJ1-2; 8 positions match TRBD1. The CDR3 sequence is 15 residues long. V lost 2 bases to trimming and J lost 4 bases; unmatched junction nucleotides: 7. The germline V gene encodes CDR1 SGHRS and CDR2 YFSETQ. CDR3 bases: TGCGCCAGCAGCTTAAACAAACAGGGGGGCTATGGCTACACCTTC. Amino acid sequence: CASSLNKQGGYGYTF.

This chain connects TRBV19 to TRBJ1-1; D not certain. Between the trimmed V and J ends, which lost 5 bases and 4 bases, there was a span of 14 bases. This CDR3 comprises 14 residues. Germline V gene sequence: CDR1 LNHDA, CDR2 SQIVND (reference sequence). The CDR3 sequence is CASSLSAGTTEAFF. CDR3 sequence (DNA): TGTGCCAGTAGTCTAAGCGCAGGCACCACTGAAGCTTTCTTT.

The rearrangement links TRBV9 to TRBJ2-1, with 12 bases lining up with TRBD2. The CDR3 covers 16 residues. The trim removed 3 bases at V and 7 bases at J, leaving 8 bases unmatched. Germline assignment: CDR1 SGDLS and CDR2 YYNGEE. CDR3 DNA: TGTGCCAGCAGCGGCCAAGGGCTAGCGGGGGGGAATGAGCAGTTCTTC. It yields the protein CASSGQGLAGGNEQFF.

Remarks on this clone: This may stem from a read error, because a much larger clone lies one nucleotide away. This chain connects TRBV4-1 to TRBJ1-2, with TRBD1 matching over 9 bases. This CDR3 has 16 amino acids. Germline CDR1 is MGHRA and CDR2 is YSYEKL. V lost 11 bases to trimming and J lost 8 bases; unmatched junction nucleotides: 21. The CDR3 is CARCQGWGGQGEGYTF. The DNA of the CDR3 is TGCGCCCGCTGCCAAGGGTGGGGGGGACAGGGTGAAGGCTACACCTTC.

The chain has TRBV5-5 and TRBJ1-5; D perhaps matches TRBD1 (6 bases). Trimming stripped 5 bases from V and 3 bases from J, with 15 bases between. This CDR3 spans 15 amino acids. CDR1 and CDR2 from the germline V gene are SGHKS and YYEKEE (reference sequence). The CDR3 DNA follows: TGTGCCAGCAGTTCTGACTACAGGGTCAATCAGCCCCAGCATTTT. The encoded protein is CASSSDYRVNQPQHF.

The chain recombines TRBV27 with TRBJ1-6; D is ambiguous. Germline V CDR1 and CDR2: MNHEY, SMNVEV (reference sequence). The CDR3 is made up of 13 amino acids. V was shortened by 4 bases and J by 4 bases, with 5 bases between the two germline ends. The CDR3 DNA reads TGTGCCAGCAGTTGGGGTTATAATTCACCCCTCCACTTT. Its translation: CASSWGYNSPLHF.